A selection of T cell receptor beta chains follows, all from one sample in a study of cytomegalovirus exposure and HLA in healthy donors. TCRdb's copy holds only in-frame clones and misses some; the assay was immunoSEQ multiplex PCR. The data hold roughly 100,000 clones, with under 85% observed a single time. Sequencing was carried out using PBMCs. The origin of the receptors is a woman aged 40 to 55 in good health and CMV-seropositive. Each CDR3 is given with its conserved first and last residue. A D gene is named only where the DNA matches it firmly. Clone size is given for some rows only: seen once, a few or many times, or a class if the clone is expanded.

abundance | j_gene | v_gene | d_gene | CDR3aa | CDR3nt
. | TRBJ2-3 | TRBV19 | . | CASSIGNYPPDTQYF | TGTGCCAGTAGTATAGGGAACTATCCACCAGATACGCAGTATTTT
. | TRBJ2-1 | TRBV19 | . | CASSMEDRNNEQFF | TGTGCCAGTAGTATGGAGGACAGAAACAATGAGCAGTTCTTC
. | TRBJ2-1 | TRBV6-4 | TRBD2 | CASSERLAGPYNEQFF | TGTGCCAGCAGTGAAAGACTAGCGGGGCCCTACAATGAGCAGTTCTTC
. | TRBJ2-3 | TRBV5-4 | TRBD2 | CASSLGIAGGLEIDTQYF | TGTGCCAGCAGCTTGGGAATAGCGGGGGGGCTAGAAATAGATACGCAGTATTTT
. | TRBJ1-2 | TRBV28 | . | CASSWGGGGAGYTF | TGTGCCAGCAGTTGGGGAGGCGGGGGGGCTGGCTACACCTTC
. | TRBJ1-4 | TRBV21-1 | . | CASSGQSPTNEKLFF | TGTGCCAGCAGCGGGCAGTCGCCAACTAATGAAAAACTGTTTTTT
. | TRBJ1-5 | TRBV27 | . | CASSPSGYNQPQHF | TGTGCCAGCAGTCCTTCGGGGTACAATCAGCCCCAGCATTTT
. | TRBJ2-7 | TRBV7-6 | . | CASSPTYGDEQYF | TGTGCCAGCAGCCCAACGTACGGGGACGAGCAGTACTTC
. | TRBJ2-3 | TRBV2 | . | CASRRLADTQYF | TGTGCCAGCAGGCGGCTAGCAGATACGCAGTATTTT
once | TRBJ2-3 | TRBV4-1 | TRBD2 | CASSPGLAGFGTDTQYF | TGCGCCAGCAGCCCGGGACTAGCGGGATTCGGCACAGATACGCAGTATTTT
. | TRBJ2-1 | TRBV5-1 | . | CASIGHRNEQFF | TGCGCCAGCATCGGGCACAGGAATGAGCAGTTCTTC